This TCR beta chain was identified in a study of blood T cell repertoires in COVID-19. Germline assignment: CDR1 SGDLS and CDR2 YYNGEE. Trimming cost V 2 bases and J 4 bases, with 24 bases left between them. There are 18 residues in the CDR3. This clone was observed a few times. In the source study's methods: Researchers report that nucleated cell counts were estimated from reference gene primer amplification. Method: immunoSEQ multiplex PCR; TCRdb's copy keeps in-frame clones and lacks some. D and trimming were read from the DNA, whereas the V and J calls and clone size are those reported in that table. In the table there are around 100,000 clones, over 80% of which are singletons.

Sequencing was performed on peripheral blood. The chain links TRBV9 to TRBJ1-1, with D possibly matching TRBD1 (5 bases). This TCR was recovered from a woman between 50 and 59 years old with acute or convalescent COVID-19. CDR3 in amino acids: CASSVSPEVGAGSTEAFF. CDR3 bases: TGTGCCAGCAGCGTCTCACCGGAGGTTGGGGCGGGGAGCACTGAAGCTTTCTTT.